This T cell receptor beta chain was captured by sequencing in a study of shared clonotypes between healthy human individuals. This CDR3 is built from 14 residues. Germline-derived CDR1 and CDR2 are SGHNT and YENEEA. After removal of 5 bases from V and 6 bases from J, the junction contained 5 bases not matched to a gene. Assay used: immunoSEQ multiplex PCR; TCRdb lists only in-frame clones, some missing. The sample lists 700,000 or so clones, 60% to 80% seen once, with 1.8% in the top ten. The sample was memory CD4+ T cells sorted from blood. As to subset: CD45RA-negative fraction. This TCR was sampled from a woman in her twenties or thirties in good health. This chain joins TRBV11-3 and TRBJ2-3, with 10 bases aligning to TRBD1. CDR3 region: CASSTDRGSDTQYF. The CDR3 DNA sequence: TGTGCCAGCAGCACGGACAGGGGGTCTGATACGCAGTATTTT. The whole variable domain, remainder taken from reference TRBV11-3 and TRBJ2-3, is EAGVVQSPRYKIIEKKQPVAFWCNPISGHNTLYWYLQNLGQGPELLIRYENEEAVDDSQLPKDRFSAERLKGVDSTLKIQPAELGDSAVYLCASSTDRGSDTQYFGPGTRLTVL.